Described below is a single T cell receptor (beta chain) sequence and its context. Antigen: not known. This sample's treatment: about 20 received Ad26.COV2.S at low or high dose, single or two shots; about 5 received placebo; per-sample allocation not given. Repertoires come from day 63 after the first vaccine or placebo injection. The vaccine antigen was prefusion-stabilized Wuhan SARS-CoV-2 spike. This specimen comes from a study of Ad26.COV2.S vaccination and SARS-CoV-2 variants. Overall study context: Donor participated within the Ad26.COV2.S arm of the COV1001 trial. General study findings and limits: While placebo recipients had lower spike-specific TCR breadth, vaccine recipients had more. In vaccinated individuals, spike-specific CD8+ and CD4+ T cell responses reportedly displayed substantial breadth.

Sequencing used immunoSEQ multiplex PCR; TCRdb keeps in-frame clones, though not all of them. Here the sample spans some 390,000 clones, more than 85% being singletons. Germline CDR1 and CDR2: MNHNS and SASEGT. This CDR3 has 16 amino acids. V was cut by 2 bases and J by 4 bases, with 15 bases left in between. This TCR was sampled from a person between 18 and 65 years old who received the Ad26.COV2.S COVID-19 vaccine or a placebo. V and J are TRBV6-1 and TRBJ1-3; D is uncertain. Material: peripheral blood, obtained in a trial of Ad26.COV2.S vaccine versus placebo. The CDR3 is CASSENLAASGNTIYF. In nucleotides, the CDR3 is TGTGCCAGCAGTGAAAACTTGGCGGCTTCAGGAAACACCATATATTTT.